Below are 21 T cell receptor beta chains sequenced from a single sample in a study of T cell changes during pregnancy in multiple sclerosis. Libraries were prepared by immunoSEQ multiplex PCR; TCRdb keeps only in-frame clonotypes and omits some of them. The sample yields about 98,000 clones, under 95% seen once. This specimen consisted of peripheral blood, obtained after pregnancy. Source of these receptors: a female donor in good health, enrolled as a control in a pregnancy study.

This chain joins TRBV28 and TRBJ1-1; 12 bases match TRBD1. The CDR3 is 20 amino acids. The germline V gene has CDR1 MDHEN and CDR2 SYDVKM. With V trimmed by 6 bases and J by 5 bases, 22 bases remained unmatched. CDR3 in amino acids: CASSPPLIPGQGARGTEAFF. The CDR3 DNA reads TGTGCCAGCAGCCCTCCGCTGATACCGGGACAGGGGGCGCGCGGTACTGAAGCTTTCTTT. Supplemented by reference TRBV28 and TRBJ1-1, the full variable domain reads DVKVTQSSRYLVKRTGEKVFLECVQDMDHENMFWYRQDPGLGLRLIYFSYDVKMKEKGDIPEGYSVSREKKERFSLILESASTNQTSMYLCASSPPLIPGQGARGTEAFFGQGTRLTVV.

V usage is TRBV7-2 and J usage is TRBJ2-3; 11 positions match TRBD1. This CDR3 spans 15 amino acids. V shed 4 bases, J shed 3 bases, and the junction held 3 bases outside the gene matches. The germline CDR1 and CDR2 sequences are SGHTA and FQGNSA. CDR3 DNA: TGTGCCAGCAGCTCCGGACAGGGGGCAACAGATACGCAGTATTTT. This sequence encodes CASSSGQGATDTQYF.

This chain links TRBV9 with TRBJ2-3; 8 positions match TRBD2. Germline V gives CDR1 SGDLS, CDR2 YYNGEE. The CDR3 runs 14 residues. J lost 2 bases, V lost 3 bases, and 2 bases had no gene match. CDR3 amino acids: CASSAGGLTDTQYF. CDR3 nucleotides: TGTGCCAGCAGCGCGGGGGGGCTCACAGATACGCAGTATTTT.

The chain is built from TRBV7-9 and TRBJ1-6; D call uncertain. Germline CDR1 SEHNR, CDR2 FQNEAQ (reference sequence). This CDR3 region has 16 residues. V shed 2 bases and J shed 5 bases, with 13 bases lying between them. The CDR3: CASSLFLTGDNSPLHF. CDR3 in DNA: TGTGCCAGCAGCTTATTCCTGACGGGAGATAATTCACCCCTCCACTTT.

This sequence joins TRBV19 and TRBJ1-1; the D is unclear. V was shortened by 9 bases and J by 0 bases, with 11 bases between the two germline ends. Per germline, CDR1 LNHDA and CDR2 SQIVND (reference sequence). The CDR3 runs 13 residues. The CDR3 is CASQVRMNTEAFF. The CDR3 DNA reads TGTGCCAGCCAGGTCCGGATGAACACTGAAGCTTTCTTT.

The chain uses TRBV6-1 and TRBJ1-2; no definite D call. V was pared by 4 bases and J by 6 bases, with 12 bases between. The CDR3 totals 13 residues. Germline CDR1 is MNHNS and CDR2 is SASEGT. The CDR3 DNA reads TGTGCCAGCAGTGTCAGGAACTGGAATGGCTACACCTTC. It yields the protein CASSVRNWNGYTF.

This chain's CDR3 is CASSTRQGGGYTF. DNA of the CDR3: TGTGCCAGCAGCACAAGACAGGGTGGCGGCTACACCTTC. The chain links TRBV11-3 to TRBJ1-2, with 7 positions matching TRBD1. Per germline, CDR1 SGHNT and CDR2 YENEEA. With 5 bases clipped from V and 8 bases from J, the junction kept 8 bases outside the gene matches. The CDR3 contains 13 residues.

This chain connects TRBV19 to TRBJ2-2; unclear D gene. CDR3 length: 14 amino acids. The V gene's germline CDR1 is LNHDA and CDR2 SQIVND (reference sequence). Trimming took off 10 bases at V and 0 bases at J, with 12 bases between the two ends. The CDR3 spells CATSRTANTGELFF. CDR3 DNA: TGTGCCACCTCCCGAACGGCGAACACCGGGGAGCTGTTTTTT.

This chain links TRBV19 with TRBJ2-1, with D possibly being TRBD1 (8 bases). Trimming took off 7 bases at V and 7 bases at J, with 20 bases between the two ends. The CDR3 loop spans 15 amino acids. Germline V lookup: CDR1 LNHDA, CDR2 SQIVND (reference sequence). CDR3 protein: CASNPTGGGLNEQFF. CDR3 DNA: TGTGCCAGTAACCCAACAGGGGGGGGGCTAAATGAGCAGTTCTTC.

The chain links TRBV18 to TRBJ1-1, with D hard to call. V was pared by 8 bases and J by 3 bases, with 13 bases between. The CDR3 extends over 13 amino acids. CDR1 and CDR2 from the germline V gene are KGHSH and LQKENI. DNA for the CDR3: TGTGCCAGCCGAGGTGGGTCGGACACTGAAGCTTTCTTT. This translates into CASRGGSDTEAFF.

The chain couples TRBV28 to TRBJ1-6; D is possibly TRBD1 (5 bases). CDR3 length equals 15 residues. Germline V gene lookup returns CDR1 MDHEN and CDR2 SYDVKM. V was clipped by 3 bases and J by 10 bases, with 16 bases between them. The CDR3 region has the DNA TGTGCCAGCAGTTTCCCCTCTCAGCACAGGTCACCCCTCCACTTT. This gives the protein CASSFPSQHRSPLHF.

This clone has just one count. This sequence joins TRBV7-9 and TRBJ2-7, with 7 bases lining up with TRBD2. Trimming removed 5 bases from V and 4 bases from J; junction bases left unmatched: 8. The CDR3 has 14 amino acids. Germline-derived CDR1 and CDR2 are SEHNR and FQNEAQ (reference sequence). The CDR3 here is CASSHGGSAYEQYF. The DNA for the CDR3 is TGTGCCAGCAGCCACGGCGGGAGCGCATACGAGCAGTACTTC.

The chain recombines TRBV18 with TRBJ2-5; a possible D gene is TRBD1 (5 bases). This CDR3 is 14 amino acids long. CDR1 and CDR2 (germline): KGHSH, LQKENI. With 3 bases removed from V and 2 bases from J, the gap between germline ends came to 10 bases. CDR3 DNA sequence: TGTGCCAGCTCACCGCAGGGTAGGCAAGAGACCCAGTACTTC. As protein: CASSPQGRQETQYF.

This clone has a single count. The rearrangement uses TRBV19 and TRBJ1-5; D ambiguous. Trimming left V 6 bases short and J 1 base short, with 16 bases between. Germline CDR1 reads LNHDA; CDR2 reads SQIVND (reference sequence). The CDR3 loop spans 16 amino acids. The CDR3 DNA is TGTGCCAGTAGCCGTTCCGACCGGCGGAGCAATCAGCCCCAGCATTTT. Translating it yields CASSRSDRRSNQPQHF.

The CDR3 loop is CASSQEGRGKLSNEKLFF. The DNA of the CDR3 is TGTGCCAGCAGCCAAGAGGGCAGGGGGAAGCTTTCTAATGAAAAACTGTTTTTT. V and J are TRBV4-2 and TRBJ1-4, with 7 bases identical to TRBD1. V dropped 0 bases and J dropped 3; count of bases not matched to a gene: 10. Germline V gene data show CDR1 as LGHNA and CDR2 as YNFKEQ. The CDR3 consists of 18 residues.

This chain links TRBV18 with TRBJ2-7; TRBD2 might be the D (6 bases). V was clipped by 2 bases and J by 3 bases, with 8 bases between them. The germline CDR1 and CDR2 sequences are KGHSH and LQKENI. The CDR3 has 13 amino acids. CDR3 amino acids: CASSPGGGYEQYF. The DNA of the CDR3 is TGTGCCAGCTCACCAGGGGGAGGCTACGAGCAGTACTTC.

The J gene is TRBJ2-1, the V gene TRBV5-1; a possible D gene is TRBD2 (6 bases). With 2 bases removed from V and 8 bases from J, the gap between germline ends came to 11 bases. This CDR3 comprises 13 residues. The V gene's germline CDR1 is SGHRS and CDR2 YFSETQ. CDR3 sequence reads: CASSFGGRDEQFF. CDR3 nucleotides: TGCGCCAGCAGCTTCGGAGGGAGAGATGAGCAGTTCTTC.

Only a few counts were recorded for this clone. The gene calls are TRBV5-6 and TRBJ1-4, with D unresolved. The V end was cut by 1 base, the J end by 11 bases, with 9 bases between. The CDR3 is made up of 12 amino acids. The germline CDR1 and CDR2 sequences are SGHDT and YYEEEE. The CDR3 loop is CASSLLGVKLFF. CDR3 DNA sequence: TGTGCCAGCAGCTTGTTAGGAGTGAAACTGTTTTTT.

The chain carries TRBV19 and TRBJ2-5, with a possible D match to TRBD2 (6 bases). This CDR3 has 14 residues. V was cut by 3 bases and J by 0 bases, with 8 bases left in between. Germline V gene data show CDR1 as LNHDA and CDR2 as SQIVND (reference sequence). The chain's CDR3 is CASSIRRDQETQYF. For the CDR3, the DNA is TGTGCCAGTAGTATCCGGAGGGACCAAGAGACCCAGTACTTC.

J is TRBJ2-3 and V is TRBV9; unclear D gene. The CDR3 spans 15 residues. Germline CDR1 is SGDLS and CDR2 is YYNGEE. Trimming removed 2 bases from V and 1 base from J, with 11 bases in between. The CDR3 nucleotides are TGTGCCAGCAGCGTTTGGGCTTACGGCACAGATACGCAGTATTTT. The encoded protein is CASSVWAYGTDTQYF.

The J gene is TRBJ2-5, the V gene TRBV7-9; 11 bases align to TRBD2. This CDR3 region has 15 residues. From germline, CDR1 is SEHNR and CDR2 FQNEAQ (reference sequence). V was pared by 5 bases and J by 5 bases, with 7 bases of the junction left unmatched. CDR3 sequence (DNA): TGTGCCAGCAGCCCCCCCACTAGCGGGAGTGAGACCCAGTACTTC. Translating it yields CASSPPTSGSETQYF.